Sequencing of this TCR beta chain was carried out in a study of resident and recirculating memory T cells in vitiligo. The germline V gene has CDR1 SGDLS and CDR2 YYNGEE. The CDR3 contains 13 residues. V lost 0 bases and J 5 bases, leaving 6 bases between the germline ends. Measured with immunoSEQ multiplex PCR; TCRdb has only the in-frame clones, and not every one. The sample lists about 76,000 clones, about 90% occurring once. The receptor's source is a male donor with vitiligo. The chain has TRBV9 and TRBJ2-1, with unresolved D. The sample taken for sequencing was blood. The CDR3 is CASSVGPHNEQFF. In DNA form, the CDR3 reads TGTGCCAGCAGCGTAGGTCCTCACAATGAGCAGTTCTTC. The whole variable domain, filled in from reference TRBV9 and TRBJ2-1, reads DSGVTQTPKHLITATGQRVTLRCSPRSGDLSVYWYQQSLDQGLQFLIQYYNGEERAKGNILERFSAQQFPDLHSELNLSSLELGDSALYFCASSVGPHNEQFFGPGTRLTVL.